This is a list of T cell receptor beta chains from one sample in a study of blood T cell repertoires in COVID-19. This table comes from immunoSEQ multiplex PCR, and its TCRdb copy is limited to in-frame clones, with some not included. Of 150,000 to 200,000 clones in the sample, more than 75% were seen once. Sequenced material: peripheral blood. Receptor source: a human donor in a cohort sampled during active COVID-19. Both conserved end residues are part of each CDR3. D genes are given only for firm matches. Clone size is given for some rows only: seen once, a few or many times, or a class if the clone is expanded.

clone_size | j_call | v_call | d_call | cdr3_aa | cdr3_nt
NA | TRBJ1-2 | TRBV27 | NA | CASSLSALGGWGYTF | TGTGCCAGCAGTTTATCGGCCCTCGGGGGTTGGGGCTACACCTTC
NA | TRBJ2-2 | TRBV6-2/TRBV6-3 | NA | CASSPRGGEGTGELFF | TGTGCCAGCAGCCCACGCGGAGGGGAAGGCACCGGGGAGCTGTTTTTT
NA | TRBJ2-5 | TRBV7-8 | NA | CASSLVLAYAKETQYF | TGTGCCAGCAGCTTAGTCCTAGCCTACGCTAAAGAGACCCAGTACTTC
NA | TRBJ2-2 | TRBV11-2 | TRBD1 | CASSFGRANRGVPGELFF | TGTGCCAGCAGCTTTGGACGCGCCAACAGGGGTGTCCCCGGGGAGCTGTTTTTT
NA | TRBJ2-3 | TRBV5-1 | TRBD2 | CASSPQAGGLDTQYF | TGCGCCAGCAGCCCCCAGGCGGGAGGATTGGATACGCAGTATTTT
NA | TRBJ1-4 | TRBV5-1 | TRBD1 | CASSSDRGREKLFF | TGCGCCAGCAGCTCGGACAGGGGACGAGAAAAACTGTTTTTT
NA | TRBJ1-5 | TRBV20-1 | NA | CSASTGRDQPQHF | TGCAGTGCCAGTACTGGCAGGGATCAGCCCCAGCATTTT
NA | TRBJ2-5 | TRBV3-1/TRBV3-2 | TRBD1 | CASSQRGTGAQETQYF | TGTGCCAGCAGCCAGAGAGGGACAGGGGCCCAAGAGACCCAGTACTTC
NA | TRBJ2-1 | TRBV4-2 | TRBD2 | CASSPHPLAGGPDYNEQFF | TGTGCCAGCAGCCCCCACCCTCTAGCGGGAGGGCCCGATTACAATGAGCAGTTCTTC
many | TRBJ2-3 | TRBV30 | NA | CAWRGALGTQYF | TGTGCCTGGAGGGGGGCCCTGGGAACGCAGTATTTT
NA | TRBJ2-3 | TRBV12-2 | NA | CASRLALQDRGTTDTQYF | TGTGCAAGTCGCTTAGCGCTGCAGGACAGGGGGACCACAGATACGCAGTATTTT
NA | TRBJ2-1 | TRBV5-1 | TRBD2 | CASSGGTSGGGNEQFF | TGCGCCAGCAGCGGCGGGACTAGCGGGGGAGGGAATGAGCAGTTCTTC
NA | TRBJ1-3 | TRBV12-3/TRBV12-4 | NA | CASRQGFGNTIYF | TGTGCCAGCAGACAGGGTTTTGGAAACACCATATATTTT
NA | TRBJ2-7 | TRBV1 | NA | CTSSQDLPSSVPPYEQYF | TGCACCAGCAGCCAAGATTTACCATCTAGTGTCCCCCCCTACGAGCAGTACTTC
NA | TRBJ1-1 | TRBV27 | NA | CASSFGHENTEAFF | TGTGCCAGCAGTTTTGGACACGAGAACACTGAAGCTTTCTTT
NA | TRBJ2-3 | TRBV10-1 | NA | CASSVGTPFSTDTQYF | TGCGCCAGCAGTGTTGGGACACCCTTCAGCACAGATACGCAGTATTTT
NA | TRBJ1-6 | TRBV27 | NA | CASSSSSSYNSPLHF | TGTGCCAGCAGTTCGTCGAGCTCCTATAATTCACCCCTCCACTTT
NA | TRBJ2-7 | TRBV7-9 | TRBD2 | CASSLFSSQRENYEQYF | TGTGCCAGCAGCTTATTCTCATCCCAGCGGGAGAACTACGAGCAGTACTTC
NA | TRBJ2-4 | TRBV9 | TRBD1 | CASSVGQLAKNIQYF | TGTGCCAGCAGCGTGGGACAGTTAGCCAAAAACATTCAGTACTTC
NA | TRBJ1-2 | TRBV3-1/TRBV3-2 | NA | CASSPKWEGGYGYTF | TGTGCCAGCAGCCCCAAGTGGGAGGGGGGCTATGGCTACACCTTC
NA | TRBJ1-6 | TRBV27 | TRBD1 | CASSLNVRQGSNSPLHF | TGTGCCAGCAGTTTGAACGTCCGACAGGGTTCCAATTCACCCCTCCACTTT
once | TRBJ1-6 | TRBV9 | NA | CASSAQGSYNSPLHF | TGTGCCAGCAGCGCACAGGGTTCCTATAATTCACCCCTCCACTTT
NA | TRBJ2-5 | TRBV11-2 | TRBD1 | CASSPVERGPPETQYF | TGTGCCAGCAGCCCAGTTGAGAGGGGGCCCCCAGAGACCCAGTACTTC
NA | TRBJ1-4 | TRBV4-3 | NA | CASSQGRTAGTNEKLFF | TGCGCCAGCAGCCAAGGTCGGACAGCCGGAACTAATGAAAAACTGTTTTTT
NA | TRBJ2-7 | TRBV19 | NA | CASSKTAYEQYF | TGTGCCAGTAGTAAGACAGCCTACGAGCAGTACTTC
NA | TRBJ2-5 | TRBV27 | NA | CASRSGQIGETQYF | TGTGCCAGCAGATCTGGACAGATTGGGGAGACCCAGTACTTC
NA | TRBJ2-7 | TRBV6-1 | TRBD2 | CASSEALAGESYEQYF | TGTGCCAGCAGTGAAGCCCTAGCGGGAGAAAGCTACGAGCAGTACTTC
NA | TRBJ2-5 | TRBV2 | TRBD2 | CASRDSSGGQETQYF | TGTGCCAGCAGGGACTCTAGCGGGGGGCAAGAGACCCAGTACTTC
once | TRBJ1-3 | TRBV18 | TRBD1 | CASSPLTGQGSGNTIYF | TGTGCCAGCTCACCGCTGACAGGGCAAGGCTCTGGAAACACCATATATTTT
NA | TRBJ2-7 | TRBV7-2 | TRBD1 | CASSPTGVTYEQYF | TGTGCCAGCAGCCCGACAGGGGTCACCTACGAGCAGTACTTC
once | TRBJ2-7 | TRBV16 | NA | CASSHNPYEQYF | TGTGCCAGCAGCCATAATCCCTACGAGCAGTACTTC
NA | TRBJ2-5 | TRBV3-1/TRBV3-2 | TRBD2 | CASGDDLEGGRKGETQYF | TGTGCCAGCGGCGACGACTTGGAGGGCGGGAGGAAGGGAGAGACCCAGTACTTC
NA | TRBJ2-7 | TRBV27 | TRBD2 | CASSQWTSGPEGGPYEQYF | TGTGCCAGCAGTCAATGGACTAGCGGACCTGAGGGTGGTCCCTACGAGCAGTACTTC
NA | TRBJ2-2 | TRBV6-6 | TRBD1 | CASSYRTGTGGELFF | TGTGCCAGCAGTTACAGGACAGGGACGGGCGGGGAGCTGTTTTTT
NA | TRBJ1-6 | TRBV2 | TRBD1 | CASSAGQLNSPLHF | TGTGCCAGCAGTGCGGGACAGCTCAATTCACCCCTCCACTTT
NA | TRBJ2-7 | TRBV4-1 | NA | CASSQGRGNFYEQYF | TGCGCCAGCAGCCAGGGCCGGGGGAATTTCTACGAGCAGTACTTC
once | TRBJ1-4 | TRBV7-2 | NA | CASSLNPGATNEKLFF | TGTGCCAGCAGCTTGAACCCAGGGGCAACTAATGAAAAACTGTTTTTT
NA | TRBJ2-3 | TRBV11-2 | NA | CASSPGDSIYPSTDTQYF | TGTGCCAGCAGCCCCGGGGACTCGATTTACCCTAGCACAGATACGCAGTATTTT
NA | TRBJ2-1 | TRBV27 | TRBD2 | CASSETTGGSYNEQFF | TGTGCCAGCAGCGAAACTACGGGAGGCTCCTACAATGAGCAGTTCTTC
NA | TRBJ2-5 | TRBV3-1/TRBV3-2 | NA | CASSPMGETQYF | TGTGCCAGCAGCCCGATGGGCGAGACCCAGTACTTC
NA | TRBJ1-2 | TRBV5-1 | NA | CASSSDTYGYTF | TGCGCCAGCAGCTCGGACACCTATGGCTACACCTTC
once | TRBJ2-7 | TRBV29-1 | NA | CSVLRDRSSYEQYF | TGCAGCGTTCTAAGAGACAGAAGCTCCTACGAGCAGTACTTC
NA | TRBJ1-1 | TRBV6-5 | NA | CASSNPPRGTEAFF | TGTGCCAGCAGTAACCCACCCCGGGGCACTGAAGCTTTCTTT
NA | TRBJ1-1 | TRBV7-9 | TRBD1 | CASSPDRGRDTEAFF | TGTGCCAGCAGCCCTGACAGGGGGCGGGACACTGAAGCTTTCTTT
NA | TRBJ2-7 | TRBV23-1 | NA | CADPQRSSYEQYF | TGCGCTGACCCCCAGCGGAGCTCCTACGAGCAGTACTTC
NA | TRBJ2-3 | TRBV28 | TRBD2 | CASSLGLAPDTQYF | TGTGCCAGCAGTTTAGGACTAGCGCCAGATACGCAGTATTTT
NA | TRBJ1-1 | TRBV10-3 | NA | CAISVSGIESPAFF | TGTGCCATCAGTGTCTCAGGGATTGAGAGTCCAGCTTTCTTT
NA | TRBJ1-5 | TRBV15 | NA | CATSRDSGSSQPQHF | TGTGCCACCAGCAGAGATTCAGGGTCAAGTCAGCCCCAGCATTTT
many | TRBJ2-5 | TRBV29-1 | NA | CSVGGILLQETQYF | TGCAGCGTTGGAGGGATTCTACTCCAAGAGACCCAGTACTTC
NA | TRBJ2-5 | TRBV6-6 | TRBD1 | CASRFGTGPQETQYF | TGTGCCAGCAGGTTCGGGACAGGGCCCCAAGAGACCCAGTACTTC
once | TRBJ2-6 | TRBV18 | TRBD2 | CASTAGEEAGANVLTF | TGTGCCAGCACGGCGGGGGAGGAGGCTGGGGCCAACGTCCTGACTTTC
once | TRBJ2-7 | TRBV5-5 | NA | CASSLEGRVFYEQYF | TGTGCCAGCAGCTTGGAAGGCAGGGTATTCTACGAGCAGTACTTC
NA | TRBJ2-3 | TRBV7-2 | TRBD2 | CASLPGGGYTDTQYF | TGTGCCAGCCTCCCTGGGGGGGGTTACACAGATACGCAGTATTTT